Each of the 10 T cell receptor beta chains below was sequenced from the same sample in a study of blood T cell repertoires in COVID-19. The table came from immunoSEQ multiplex PCR; TCRdb's copy has only in-frame clones and leaves some out. The sample has under 250,000 clones, approximately 82% seen once. The sample taken for sequencing was peripheral blood. These TCRs come from a woman aged 50 to 60 with acute or convalescent COVID-19.

This chain links TRBV4-1 with TRBJ2-7; perhaps TRBD2 as D (6 bases). V was cut by 0 bases and J by 7 bases, with 13 bases left in between. From germline, CDR1 is MGHRA and CDR2 YSYEKL. This CDR3 is built from 14 residues. The CDR3 bases are TGCGCCAGCAGCCAAGATCAGCGGGCCAGGGAGCAGTACTTC. Its protein product is CASSQDQRAREQYF.

Note on this clone: Other DNA sequences in this sample translate to the same CDR3. V is TRBV20-1 and J is TRBJ2-7, with D possibly TRBD2 on 5 matching bases. The CDR3 is made up of 11 amino acids. Germline V lookup: CDR1 DFQATT, CDR2 SNEGSKA (reference sequence). V was pared by 3 bases and J by 6 bases, with 9 bases between. The CDR3 DNA sequence: TGCAGTGCTAGTTCGGCGGGCGAGCAGTACTTC. This gives the protein CSASSAGEQYF.

This clone occurred once. The chain combines TRBV7-6 with TRBJ2-2; D is ambiguous. CDR1 and CDR2 from the germline V gene are SGHVS and FNYEAQ. This CDR3 has 15 residues. Trimming took off 3 bases at V and 5 bases at J, with 13 bases between the two ends. CDR3 in amino acids: CASSFSGVDTGELFF. The CDR3 DNA reads TGTGCCAGCAGCTTTTCAGGCGTCGATACCGGGGAGCTGTTTTTT.

This clone was seen a handful of times. The V gene is TRBV10-3, the J gene TRBJ2-5; possible D gene TRBD2, 5 bases. Germline lookup yields CDR1 ENHRY and CDR2 SYGVKD. This CDR3 spans 14 amino acids. V lost 5 bases and J 3 bases, leaving 13 bases between the germline ends. Here the CDR3 reads CAISPSNGEETQYF. DNA for the CDR3: TGTGCCATCAGTCCATCTAACGGGGAAGAGACCCAGTACTTC.

The chain joins TRBV5-6 to TRBJ2-2, with a weak D call TRBD2 (5 bases). Per germline, CDR1 SGHDT and CDR2 YYEEEE. Trimming removed 2 bases at V and 7 bases at J, with 9 bases between. The CDR3 is made up of 13 amino acids. CDR3 bases: TGTGCCAGCAGCTTTGAGGAGGACGGGGAGCTGTTTTTT. Translating it yields CASSFEEDGELFF.

V usage is TRBV30 and J usage is TRBJ2-2, with D possibly TRBD2 on 6 matching bases. Trimming stripped 4 bases from V and 6 bases from J, with 18 bases between. Germline V gene sequence: CDR1 GTSNPN, CDR2 SVGIG (reference sequence). The CDR3 covers 15 residues. The chain's CDR3 is CAWNTKGWGAGELFF. In DNA form, the CDR3 reads TGTGCCTGGAACACAAAAGGCTGGGGGGCCGGGGAGCTGTTTTTT.

This clone has only a few counts. The CDR3 DNA sequence: TGTGCCAGCACCAAGCGGGGGACAAGAGGGGACACCGGGGAGCTGTTTTTT. Translation gives CASTKRGTRGDTGELFF. V gene TRBV21-1 combines with J gene TRBJ2-2; TRBD2 reflects the table's D call only, with no check against the DNA. TRBV21-1 represents a pseudogene. The CDR3 contains 17 residues.

This clone was seen just once. The chain carries TRBV28 and TRBJ2-1; D may be TRBD2 (5 bases). Trimming stripped 7 bases from V and 0 bases from J, with 13 bases between. The germline CDR1 and CDR2 sequences are MDHEN and SYDVKM. The CDR3 is made up of 15 amino acids. DNA of the CDR3: TGTGCCAGCAAAGGAGGCCTCTACTCCTACAATGAGCAGTTCTTC. Its translation: CASKGGLYSYNEQFF.

V gene TRBV11-1 combines with J gene TRBJ2-7; TRBD2 agrees at 8 bases. The CDR3 sequence is 14 residues long. V dropped 5 bases and J dropped 5; count of bases not matched to a gene: 8. CDR1 and CDR2 (germline): SGHAT, FQDESV (reference sequence). CDR3 residues: CASSPPGGFHEQYF. The DNA of the CDR3 is TGTGCCAGCAGCCCGCCGGGGGGGTTCCACGAGCAGTACTTC.

The J gene is TRBJ2-3, the V gene TRBV5-1; TRBD1 matches at 7 bases. There are 15 residues in the CDR3. Germline V CDR1 and CDR2: SGHRS, YFSETQ. Trimming at V came to 0 bases and at J to 5 bases, leaving 6 bases not matched to a gene. The CDR3 DNA reads TGCGCCAGCAGCTTGGGACAGGGACACTTAGATACGCAGTATTTT. Translation gives CASSLGQGHLDTQYF.